This TCR beta chain comes out of a study of human T cells and chemical hapten exposure. Across the study: On approximately 2 cm by approximately 2 cm of upper inner arm skin, sensitization was performed with 2% DPC. Small volume differences among pooled libraries mainly caused per-sample TCR yield variation.

General study results and limits: Every donor had alopecia, and their immune response may therefore differ from healthy people's.

Time point meaning: patch test 1, 2 weeks after DPC sensitization. As for treatment: therapeutic diphenylcyclopropenone sensitization with weekly scalp DPC. Unfractionated whole blood yielded total RNA. As regards this clonotype: What it recognizes is unknown.

As originally analysed: Per-sample TCR counts ranged from about 23,224 to 750,000, median 95,638. TCRdb fed the RACE reads into MiXCR, producing one record per CDR3 protein. What appears here as the V and J calls and clone size reflects TCRdb's work, not the paper's. The sample shows approximately 52,000 distinct CDR3 sequences, 9.5% to 11% of them seen only once. The ends were cut back, 0 bases at V and 7 bases at J, with 12 bases in the middle. In germline, CDR1 is GTSNPN, CDR2 SVGIG (reference sequence). This CDR3 spans 13 amino acids. V gene TRBV30 combines with J gene TRBJ1-2; D unclear. The receptor was isolated from a woman in her thirties or forties with alopecia areata. Some clones in this sample may be carry-over from other donors' samples. The starting material was whole blood, obtained in connection with sensitization to the hapten diphenylcyclopropenone (DPC). The CDR3 reads CAWSVLFRLGYTF. CDR3 nucleotides: TGTGCCTGGAGTGTATTATTCCGTCTTGGCTACACCTTC. The whole variable domain, filled in from reference TRBV30 and TRBJ1-2, reads SQTIHQWPATLVQPVGSPLSLECTVEGTSNPNLYWYRQAAGRGLQLLFYSVGIGQISSEVPQNLSASRPQDRQFILSSKKLLLSDSGFYLCAWSVLFRLGYTFGSGTRLTVV.